This T cell receptor beta chain was recorded in a study of T cell responses to AZD1222 COVID-19 vaccine. On this clone: Its antigen is currently unknown.

Study outcomes and limitations: The repertoires were collected only after the peak T cell response. Donors were mostly white British, more females; clonal diversity possibly underestimated. Reportedly, nearly half of unique spike TCRs recognized epitopes outside B.1.351/B.1.1.7 mutations.

The V gene's germline CDR1 is SGHVS and CDR2 FQNEAQ. Trimming took 5 bases from V and 0 from J, leaving 17 bases between them. The CDR3 has 17 residues. Produced via immunoSEQ multiplex PCR; TCRdb's table is partial and in-frame only. The table includes around 150,000 clones, roughly 80% detected once. The source material was peripheral blood, sampled on day 0 of AZD1222 vaccination. The chain combines TRBV7-8 with TRBJ1-5, with D possibly matching TRBD1 (6 bases). This clonotype was obtained from an adult in good health. CDR3 protein: CASSNRESRSSNQPQHF. The DNA for the CDR3 is TGTGCCAGCAGCAACAGGGAGTCACGCTCTAGCAATCAGCCCCAGCATTTT.